This TCR beta chain was captured in a study of blood T cell repertoires in COVID-19. As for the study in general: Collection of acute and convalescent COVID-19 samples took place in the United States, Italy and Spain.

The trim removed 0 bases at V and 2 bases at J, leaving 7 bases unmatched. Germline loops: CDR1 SGDLS, CDR2 YYNGEE. This CDR3 comprises 16 residues. Source study methods: Reference gene primers were amplified, and this amplification served to estimate nucleated cell counts. Method: immunoSEQ multiplex PCR; TCRdb's copy keeps in-frame clones and lacks some. For V, J and clone size, that table is used; D and trimming come from the DNA. The profile shows about 200,000 clones, 84% of them singletons. The specimen was peripheral blood. This receptor was obtained from a human donor in a cohort sampled during active COVID-19. The chain recombines TRBV9 with TRBJ2-5; 7 positions agree with TRBD2. This CDR3 reads CASSVGRRERQETQYF. CDR3 DNA: TGTGCCAGCAGCGTAGGTCGGCGGGAGCGGCAAGAGACCCAGTACTTC.